The 8 T cell receptor beta chains below were found in one sample sequenced in a study of T-cell reconstitution after alpha-beta-depleted transplantation in children. Unique molecular identifiers were incorporated during preparation of the TCRbeta library. TCRdb passed the PCR reads through MiXCR, listing each CDR3 protein once. Altogether hundreds of thousands of distinct CDR3 sequences are present, less than 15% being singletons, with the ten largest covering approximately 0.8%. Sequenced here: PBMCs, sampled before TCRalphabeta/CD19-depleted stem cell transplant. These receptors were obtained from a girl aged 2 to 9 with congenital amegakaryocytic thrombocytopenia, due to receive a stem cell transplant.

This clonotype occurred many times. V usage is TRBV12-3 or TRBV12-4 and J usage is TRBJ2-5, with D possibly matching TRBD2 (5 bases). The CDR3 loop spans 15 amino acids. Between the trimmed V and J ends, which lost 3 bases and 0 bases, there was a span of 11 bases. The CDR3 sequence: CASSFGGLYQETQYF. CDR3 nucleotides: TGTGCCAGCAGTTTCGGCGGGCTGTACCAAGAGACCCAGTACTTC.

The chain links TRBV10-3 to TRBJ2-7; 7 nucleotides line up with TRBD1. CDR3 length: 15 residues. J was trimmed by 3 bases and V by 3 bases; bases with no gene match: 8. Germline V gene lookup returns CDR1 ENHRY and CDR2 SYGVKD. Here the CDR3 DNA reads TGTGCCATCAGTGACAGGGGGATTAATGGCTACGAGCAGTACTTC. Protein: CAISDRGINGYEQYF.

The chain has TRBV5-1 and TRBJ2-1, with 8 bases matching TRBD2. The V segment lost 4 bases and the J segment 10 bases; nucleotides outside the gene matches: 10. The CDR3 is 14 residues long. Germline CDR1 SGHRS, CDR2 YFSETQ. As DNA, the CDR3 is TGCGCCAGCAGCCCTGGACTAGCAGAGCGGGAGCAGTTCTTC. Amino acid sequence: CASSPGLAEREQFF.

As for this clonotype: The junction and the germline gene differ at one end; a read error may be behind it. The V and J genes are TRBV20-1 and TRBJ2-1; TRBD1 agrees at 9 bases. CDR1 DFQATT and CDR2 SNEGSKA come from the germline V gene (reference sequence). CDR3 size: 17 residues. CDR3 bases: TGCTGTGCTAGAGCTTGGCTGACGGGACAGGGTTTGGGTGAGCAGTTCTTC. It yields the protein CCARAWLTGQGLGEQFF.

With regard to this clonotype: A read error may explain this, as a much larger clone is one base away. This chain joins TRBV7-7 and TRBJ2-6, with 7 nucleotides matching TRBD2. The CDR3 sequence is 17 residues long. The V segment lost 4 bases and the J segment 1 base; nucleotides outside the gene matches: 7. Germline CDR1 SSHAT, CDR2 FNYEAQ (reference sequence). CDR3 sequence: CASSSGRGLSGANVLTF. The DNA of the CDR3 is TGTGCCAGCAGCTCAGGGAGGGGACTGTCTGGGGCCAACGTCCTGACTTTC.

This clonotype was picked up many times. The chain uses TRBV7-2 and TRBJ2-1, with TRBD2 matching 7 bases. The CDR3 is 15 amino acids. Germline assignment: CDR1 SGHTA and CDR2 FQGNSA. V was clipped by 0 bases and J by 4 bases; unmatched bases: 3. The CDR3 DNA reads as TGTGCCAGCAGCTTAGCGGGGGGGGAGTACAATGAGCAGTTCTTC. Its protein product is CASSLAGGEYNEQFF.

This clonotype has ten or more counts. The rearrangement links TRBV7-2 to TRBJ2-1, with D uncertain. CDR3 length: 15 residues. Germline lookup yields CDR1 SGHTA and CDR2 FQGNSA. V was shortened by 6 bases and J by 4 bases, with 16 bases between the two germline ends. The CDR3 DNA reads as TGTGCCAGCAGTCCCTTTCCCTATGAGTACAATGAGCAGTTCTTC. Translating gives CASSPFPYEYNEQFF.

In its sample, this clonotype was seen many times. The chain has TRBV6-5 and TRBJ2-7; TRBD1 aligns across 12 bases. V was clipped by 8 bases and J by 2 bases; unmatched bases: 1. Germline loops: CDR1 MNHEY, CDR2 SVGAGI. This CDR3 spans 13 amino acids. CDR3 protein: CASRDRGPYEQYF. The CDR3 DNA sequence: TGTGCCAGCCGGGACAGGGGGCCCTACGAGCAGTACTTC.